This TCR beta chain was obtained from a study of T cells in Graves' hyperthyroidism and ophthalmopathy. Study-level findings and limits: In the blood, most expanded thyroid clonotypes above 0.001 appeared as well.

V was clipped by 3 bases and J by 7 bases, with 7 bases between them. This CDR3 is 12 amino acids long. Germline V gene lookup returns CDR1 MNHEY and CDR2 SVGEGT. RNA transcripts served as the template for amplifying TCR beta CDR3 regions. Carried out on the TCR CDR3, a first-round RT-PCR used the HTBI primer set. TCRdb redid the calling of the multiplex PCR reads with MiXCR, one entry per CDR3 protein. The data hold approximately 360,000 distinct CDR3 sequences, with 15% to 19% observed a single time. This clonotype was recorded at least ten times. Its antigen is not identified. Patients between 18 and 65 years old had hyperthyroidism, newly diagnosed and lasting under 2 months. Together with thyroid ultrasound, orbital computed tomography, serum thyroxine and TRAb, clinical symptoms were used for diagnoses.

V usage is TRBV6-2 or TRBV6-3 and J usage is TRBJ2-1; D unclear. Sequenced input: blood. This TCR was recovered from a woman younger than 30 with Graves' hyperthyroidism that later progressed to Graves' ophthalmopathy. The CDR3 protein is CASSYSVNEQFF. The CDR3 DNA is TGTGCCAGCAGTTATAGTGTTAATGAGCAGTTCTTC.